The 22 T cell receptor beta chains given below trace back to one sample, sequenced in a study of CD8+CD57+ T cells in acquired aplastic anemia. Before being chosen for sequencing, patients had shown CD8+CD57+ cell expansion by flow cytometry. TCR beta VDJ and CDR3 profiles were obtained from a genomic DNA template. Via MiXCR, TCRdb re-called the reads, giving one row per CDR3 protein. The sample yields some 170,000 distinct CDR3 sequences, roughly 48% seen once. The sequenced material came from sorted CD4+, CD8+, or CD8+CD57+ T cells (not recorded which) from PBMCs. These receptors were taken from a human donor with aplastic anemia.

This sequence joins TRBV7-8 and TRBJ2-7, with D unclear. The CDR3 extends over 13 amino acids. The germline V gene has CDR1 SGHVS and CDR2 FQNEAQ. The V gene lost 2 bases and the J gene lost 3 bases, with 8 bases spanning the gap. CDR3 in DNA: TGTGCCAGCAGCTTATTCCAGGACTACGAGCAGTACTTC. This codes for CASSLFQDYEQYF.

The chain has TRBV15 and TRBJ1-1, with a tentative D call TRBD1 (6 bases). The CDR3 is 16 residues long. Between the trimmed V and J ends, which lost 5 bases and 3 bases, there was a span of 19 bases. Germline V gene data show CDR1 as LNHNV and CDR2 as YYDKDF (reference sequence). The CDR3 DNA reads as TGTGCCACCAGCCCCCAAGGGGGAAGGAGGGACACTGAAGCTTTCTTT. Translation: CATSPQGGRRDTEAFF.

The rearrangement joins TRBV20-1 to TRBJ2-7, with 13 bases aligning to TRBD2. The CDR3 length is 16 residues. Per germline, CDR1 DFQATT and CDR2 SNEGSKA (reference sequence). The J segment lost 2 bases and the V segment lost 3 bases, leaving 7 bases of the junction unmatched. The chain's CDR3 is CSASAGTSGTAYEQYF. In nucleotides, the CDR3 is TGCAGTGCTAGTGCCGGGACTAGCGGGACAGCCTACGAGCAGTACTTC.

This clonotype was observed at least ten times. V gene TRBV15 combines with J gene TRBJ1-1; D is unclear. Trimming shortened V by 0 bases and J by 6 bases, and 11 bases separated the two germline ends. The germline V gene encodes CDR1 LNHNV and CDR2 YYDKDF (reference sequence). The CDR3 extends over 14 amino acids. The CDR3 DNA sequence: TGTGCCACCAGCAGAGATCTACAAAGCGCTGAAGCTTTCTTT. Its translation: CATSRDLQSAEAFF. The full variable domain, completed using reference TRBV15 and TRBJ1-1, is DAMVIQNPRYQVTQFGKPVTLSCSQTLNHNVMYWYQQKSSQAPKLLFHYYDKDFNNEADTPDNFQSRRPNTSFCFLDIRSPGLGDTAMYLCATSRDLQSAEAFFGQGTRLTVV.

This clonotype was picked up a small number of times. The chain is built from TRBV18 and TRBJ1-3, with 7 bases aligning to TRBD1. With V trimmed by 2 bases and J by 3 bases, 10 bases remained unmatched. Germline V gene data show CDR1 as KGHSH and CDR2 as LQKENI. The CDR3 covers 17 residues. CDR3 region: CASSPGTAGGYGNTIYF. The DNA for the CDR3 is TGTGCCAGCTCACCAGGGACAGCGGGGGGATATGGAAACACCATATATTTT.

The gene calls are TRBV7-4 and TRBJ1-6, with D unresolved. The CDR3 totals 13 residues. Germline V CDR1 and CDR2: SGHVT, SQSDAQ. With 0 bases removed from V and 7 bases from J, the gap between germline ends came to 4 bases. The CDR3 DNA reads as TGTGCCAGCAGCTTAGCCGGAAATTCACCCCTCCACTTT. Protein product: CASSLAGNSPLHF.

Details on this clonotype: A much larger clonotype is one base distant, so this may be a read error. The V call is TRBV6-1, the J call TRBJ2-6; D gene unclear. This CDR3 comprises 14 residues. The germline gives CDR1 MNHNS, CDR2 SASEGT. The CDR3 protein is CASGEFPGANVLTF. CDR3 DNA sequence: TGTGCCAGCGGTGAATTTCCGGGGGCCAACGTCCTGACTTTC.

The chain is built from TRBV6-1 and TRBJ2-3; D possibly corresponds to TRBD1 (6 bases). The length of the CDR3 is 13 residues. V was pared by 7 bases and J by 2 bases, with 10 bases between. Germline V gene lookup returns CDR1 MNHNS and CDR2 SASEGT. This CDR3 reads CASNTGTTDTQYF. The CDR3 DNA reads TGTGCCAGCAATACAGGGACCACAGATACGCAGTATTTT.

On this clonotype itself: The germline gene is not matched at one end of the junction; a read error may be the cause. The chain couples TRBV5-1 to TRBJ2-2, with D maybe TRBD2 (5 bases). From germline, CDR1 is SGHRS and CDR2 YFSETQ. CDR3 size: 9 residues. The CDR3 region has the DNA TGTGCCGGGGACGGGGAGCTGTTTTTT. Amino acids: CAGDGELFF.

This clonotype was seen many times. This chain links TRBV13 with TRBJ2-7; no firm D call. This CDR3 is 13 amino acids long. CDR1 is PRHDT, CDR2 FYEKMQ, per germline (reference sequence). V shed 3 bases and J shed 2 bases, with 8 bases lying between them. The CDR3 reads CASSFRQTYEQYF. In DNA form, the CDR3 reads TGTGCCAGCAGCTTTCGGCAGACCTACGAGCAGTACTTC.

J is TRBJ2-2 and V is TRBV5-4; no firm D call. The CDR3 has 14 amino acids. V shed 2 bases and J shed 2 bases, with 7 bases lying between them. Per germline, CDR1 SGHNT and CDR2 YYREEE (reference sequence). For the CDR3, the DNA is TGTGCCAGCAGCTTTCGGGTCAACACCGGGGAGCTGTTTTTT. Encoded protein: CASSFRVNTGELFF.

The J gene is TRBJ2-7, the V gene TRBV4-1; no clear D. V lost 0 bases and J 7 bases, leaving 10 bases between the germline ends. This CDR3 region has 13 residues. CDR1 is MGHRA, CDR2 YSYEKL, per germline. Here the CDR3 DNA reads TGCGCCAGCAGCCAAGAAATGGGGTGGGAGCAGTACTTC. Its protein is CASSQEMGWEQYF.

This clonotype was counted at least ten times. The chain joins TRBV20-1 to TRBJ1-6, with 7 bases fitting TRBD1. The CDR3 runs to 15 residues. Germline V gene sequence: CDR1 DFQATT, CDR2 SNEGSKA (reference sequence). The junction had 4 bases not matched to a gene; V was cut back by 3 bases and J by 2 bases. CDR3 bases: TGCAGTGCTAGGCTAACAGGGGCCTATAATTCACCCCTCCACTTT. The encoded protein is CSARLTGAYNSPLHF.

In its sample, this clonotype was seen a few times. A much more abundant neighbour one base away suggests this may be a read error. The final CDR3 position lacks the conserved phenylalanine or tryptophan, pointing to a likely read error. The gene calls are TRBV19 and TRBJ2-5, with 8 bases fitting TRBD2. The CDR3 extends over 15 amino acids. In germline, CDR1 is LNHDA, CDR2 SQIVND (reference sequence). V gave up 1 base and J gave up 5 bases; unmatched junction bases: 6. The CDR3 protein is CASSIGTSLGETQYL. The CDR3 coding sequence is TGTGCCAGTAGTATAGGGACTAGCTTAGGTGAGACCCAGTACCTC.

This clonotype was seen more than once but under ten times. V usage is TRBV6-1 and J usage is TRBJ2-3; TRBD1 is a possible D gene (6 bases). The V end lost 4 bases, the J end lost 2 bases, and 16 bases lay between the germline ends. The CDR3 contains 16 residues. The V gene's germline CDR1 is MNHNS and CDR2 SASEGT. The CDR3 DNA sequence: TGTGCCAGCAGTGGGGTTGGGGGCCGATTCACAGATACGCAGTATTTT. Its translation is CASSGVGGRFTDTQYF.

The chain recombines TRBV12-3 or TRBV12-4 with TRBJ2-7; the D gene is possibly TRBD1 (5 bases). V lost 1 base and J 3 bases, leaving 10 bases between the germline ends. The CDR3 runs to 14 residues. DNA for the CDR3: TGTGCCAGCAGTTTAGGGACAATTGGCTACGAGCAGTACTTC. Encoded protein: CASSLGTIGYEQYF.

To note about this clonotype: A single base separates this from a much larger clone, so it may be a read error. The V call is TRBV5-1, the J call TRBJ1-4; weak D call: TRBD1 (5 bases). The CDR3 covers 15 residues. Per germline, CDR1 SGHRS and CDR2 YFSETQ. V was pared by 4 bases and J by 7 bases, with 17 bases between. The CDR3, as DNA: TGCGCCAGCAGCGACCCACAGGCGGCTGGTGAAAAACTGTTTTTT. It codes for CASSDPQAAGEKLFF.

J is TRBJ1-3 and V is TRBV10-1, with no clear D. Germline CDR1 is WNHNN and CDR2 is SYGVQD (reference sequence). V lost 2 bases, J lost 15 bases, and 14 bases lay in between. This CDR3 spans 12 amino acids. The DNA for the CDR3 is TGCGCCAGCAGTGAGGGTTCGAGCCCCAAATATTTT. Its protein is CASSEGSSPKYF.

V gene TRBV29-1 combines with J gene TRBJ2-5; the match to TRBD2 covers 13 bases. Looked up from germline, CDR1 is SQVTM and CDR2 is ANQGSEA. The CDR3 consists of 16 residues. The V and J ends lost 5 bases and 1 base, in that order; junction bases with no gene match: 7. CDR3 coding DNA: TGCAGCGTTCGAAGGACTAGCGGGAGTATCCAAGAGACCCAGTACTTC. As protein: CSVRRTSGSIQETQYF.

Comment on this clonotype: The CDR3 carries no conserved terminal phenylalanine or tryptophan, so it likely arises from a read error. The CDR3 DNA reads TGTGCCAGCAGTGAATCGATTCCGCGACAGAGAGAGGCCCAGTACCTC. The encoded protein is CASSESIPRQREAQYL. The chain has TRBV25-1 and TRBJ2-5; tentative D call: TRBD1 (5 bases). This CDR3 region has 16 residues. CDR1 is MGHDK and CDR2 is SYGVNS in the germline V gene.

This clonotype was counted ten times or more. This chain joins TRBV7-9 and TRBJ1-1; D call uncertain. Germline V lookup: CDR1 SEHNR, CDR2 FQNEAQ (reference sequence). Trimming left V 5 bases short and J 7 bases short, with 11 bases between. This CDR3 contains 12 residues. The CDR3 loop reads CASSLRQDEAFF. The DNA of the CDR3 is TGTGCCAGCAGCCTCAGACAAGATGAAGCTTTCTTT.

The gene calls are TRBV12-5 and TRBJ2-3; tentatively, D is TRBD2 (6 bases). Looked up from germline, CDR1 is LGHNT and CDR2 is FRNRAP. This CDR3 region has 13 residues. V was clipped by 7 bases and J by 5 bases, with 13 bases between them. In DNA form, the CDR3 reads TGTGCTAGTGTGGTGGGAGGTGGAGATACGCAGTATTTT. Protein product: CASVVGGGDTQYF.